These 2 T cell receptor beta chains were all obtained from the same sample, sequenced in a study of cytomegalovirus exposure and HLA in healthy donors. Both 60 Vbeta primers and 13 Jbeta primers went into the PCR. Only in-frame clones appear in the TCRdb table, and some are missing; sequencing was by immunoSEQ multiplex PCR. The table has 150,000 to 200,000 clones, approximately 73% seen once; the top ten hold roughly 10%. The sequenced sample consisted of PBMCs. These receptor sequences come from a man aged 25-45 years in good health and CMV-seropositive.

This chain uses TRBV19 with TRBJ1-1; 7 bases map to TRBD1. CDR1 LNHDA and CDR2 SQIVND come from the germline V gene (reference sequence). This CDR3 has 15 residues. V lost 5 bases to trimming and J lost 4 bases; unmatched junction nucleotides: 10. The CDR3 DNA follows: TGTGCCAGTAGTCCAGCCGACAGGGCAAGCACTGAAGCTTTCTTT. Protein sequence: CASSPADRASTEAFF.

This clone was picked up a small number of times. An end of the junction differs from the germline gene, which may be a read error. V gene TRBV2 combines with J gene TRBJ2-7; the D gene is possibly TRBD1 (5 bases). This CDR3 is built from 11 residues. Germline CDR1 is SNHLY and CDR2 is FYNNEI. The CDR3 protein is CAGRVEYEQYF. The CDR3 DNA reads TGTGCCGGCAGGGTTGAGTACGAGCAGTACTTC.